This T cell receptor beta chain was captured by sequencing in a study of T cell responses to AZD1222 COVID-19 vaccine (dated by TCRdb to the early 2020s). In terms of the full investigation: AZD1222 recipients whose second dose came at about 4 weeks and those whose second dose came at about 12 weeks were combined into one group, since spike-specific TCR depth and breadth did not differ between the two schedules. TCR sequencing covered about 230 trial participants: roughly 200 given two doses of AZD1222 and 26 given two doses of MenACWY control vaccine. Enrollment into the trials was organized by age into subgroups of 18-55, 56-69 and 70-plus years, and those subgroups contained roughly 160, 29 and 62 TCR-sequenced participants, respectively.

In light of the paper, this sample's time point label describes: baseline before first vaccination. Vaccinee samples came from UK trials COV001 and COV002, including a single-blind randomized controlled phase 2/3 trial of AZD1222 (ChAdOx1 nCoV-19) in healthy adults. For TCRbeta chain sequencing, PBMC samples from trial participants were taken at day 0 and at day 28 after the second dose. About this clone: Its antigen specificity is not known. Base qualities were left out, and no much larger clone turns up one base away.

The investigation overall reported the following: Reportedly, almost half of the unique spike-specific TCRs recognized epitopes lying outside the regions that are mutated in the B.1.351 and B.1.1.7 variants. Participants were mostly white British and included more females than males, and it was suggested by the authors that clonal diversity may have been underestimated. The whole spike protein was spanned by vaccine-associated CD4 TCRs, and dominant responses were seen in regions 160-218 and 743-854. Conclusions about previously exposed vaccinees are limited because only a handful of AZD1222 recipients were SARS-CoV-2 seropositive at baseline. After two AZD1222 doses, spike-specific TCR breadth and depth were significantly higher than at day 0 and than in MenACWY recipients. Because no samples from the day 14 peak response were available, repertoires could be characterized only after the peak T cell response. In the small 56-69-year group, the increase in depth fell short of significance, most likely because of low power.

The CDR3 goes from the cysteine to the phenylalanine over 17 residues. Only the CDR3 part of the read is kept: 51 bases, read in frame from the first base. CDR1 and CDR2 are read off the germline V gene (reference sequence) as LNHNV and YYDKDF. V lost 0 bases and J lost 1 base, and the count of bases not matched to a germline gene is 6. The CDR3 regions of human TCRbeta chains were subjected to immunosequencing. Concerning the study's data processing: TCRs in the repertoires were matched against a reference library of SARS-CoV-2-specific TCRs that had been generated with the MIRA antigen-specificity platform. Breadth meant the fraction of unique TCRs that were SARS-CoV-2-associated, whereas depth meant the fraction of total T cells that were SARS-CoV-2-associated. Using the MIRA data, each spike-specific TCR was mapped to the spike region that the TCR reacts to and placed in a CD4 or CD8 class. Log10-transformed breadth and depth values were compared by one-way ANOVA with Sidak's multiple comparisons tests. Drawn from immuneACCESS, this table holds only the in-frame rearrangements with V and J called that TCRdb kept. Clones are partly lost; checked studies trace under half to an unresolved V gene and leave the rest unexplained. V and J calls and clone size follow that table, whereas D and trimming were derived from the DNA. The sample includes 100,000 to 150,000 clones, with approximately 89% observed a single time. The ten largest clones take up more than 9% of the sample.

The clonotype originates from an adult in good health. Sequenced here: peripheral blood, sampled on day 0 of AZD1222 vaccination. The rearranged segments are TRBV15 and TRBJ2-7, with 10 junctional bases fitting TRBD1. The CDR3 corresponds to CATSREGGTGASYEQYF. The sequenced DNA: TGTGCCACCAGCAGAGAGGGTGGGACAGGGGCTTCCTACGAGCAGTACTTC.